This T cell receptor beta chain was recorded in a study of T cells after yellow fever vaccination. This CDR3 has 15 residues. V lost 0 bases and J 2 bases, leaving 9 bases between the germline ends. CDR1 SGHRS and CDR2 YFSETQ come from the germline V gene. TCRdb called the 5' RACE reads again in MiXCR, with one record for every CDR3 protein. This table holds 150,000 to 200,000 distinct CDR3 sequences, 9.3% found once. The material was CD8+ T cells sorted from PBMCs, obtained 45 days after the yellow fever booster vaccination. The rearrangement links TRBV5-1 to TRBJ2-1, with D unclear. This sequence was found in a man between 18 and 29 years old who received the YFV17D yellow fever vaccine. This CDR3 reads CASSLGHLTYNEQFF. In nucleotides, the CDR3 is TGCGCCAGCAGCTTGGGGCACCTCACCTACAATGAGCAGTTCTTC.